Sequencing of this TCR beta chain was carried out in a study of T cell changes during pregnancy in multiple sclerosis. The germline CDR1 and CDR2 sequences are LGHNA and YNFKEQ. With 3 bases removed from V and 0 bases from J, the gap between germline ends came to 8 bases. The CDR3 extends over 14 amino acids. The assay was immunoSEQ multiplex PCR, and TCRdb's table has in-frame clones only and misses some. The sample consists of around 97,000 clones, less than 95% of them appearing once. This receptor was obtained from a female donor in good health, enrolled as a control in a pregnancy study. Sequenced material: peripheral blood, taken in the second trimester of pregnancy. V usage is TRBV4-2 and J usage is TRBJ1-2; unclear D gene. The DNA of the CDR3 is TGTGCCAGCAGCCAGCCCCAGGCTAACTATGGCTACACCTTC. It translates to CASSQPQANYGYTF.